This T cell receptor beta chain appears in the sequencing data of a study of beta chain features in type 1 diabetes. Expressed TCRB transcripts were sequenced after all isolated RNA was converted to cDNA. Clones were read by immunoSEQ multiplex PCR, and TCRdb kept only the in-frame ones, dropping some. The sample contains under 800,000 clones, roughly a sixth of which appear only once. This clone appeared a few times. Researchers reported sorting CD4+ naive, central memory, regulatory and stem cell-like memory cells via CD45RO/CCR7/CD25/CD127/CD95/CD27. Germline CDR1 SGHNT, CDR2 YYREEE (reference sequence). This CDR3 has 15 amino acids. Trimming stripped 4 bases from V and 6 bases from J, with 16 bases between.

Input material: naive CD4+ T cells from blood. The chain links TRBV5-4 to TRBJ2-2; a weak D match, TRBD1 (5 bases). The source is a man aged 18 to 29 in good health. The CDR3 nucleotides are TGTGCCAGCAGCCCAAGGACACCACCCGCCGGGGAGCTGTTTTTT. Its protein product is CASSPRTPPAGELFF.